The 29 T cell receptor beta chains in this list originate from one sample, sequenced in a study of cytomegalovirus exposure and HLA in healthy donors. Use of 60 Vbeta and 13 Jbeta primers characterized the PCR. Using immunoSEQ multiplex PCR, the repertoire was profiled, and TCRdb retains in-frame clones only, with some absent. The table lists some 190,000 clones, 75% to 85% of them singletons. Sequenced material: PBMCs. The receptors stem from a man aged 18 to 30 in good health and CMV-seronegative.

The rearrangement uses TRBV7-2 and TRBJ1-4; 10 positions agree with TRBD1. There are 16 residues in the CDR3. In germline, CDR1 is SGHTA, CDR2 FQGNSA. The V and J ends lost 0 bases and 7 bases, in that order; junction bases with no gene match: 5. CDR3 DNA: TGTGCCAGCAGCTTAGCCCAGACAGGGGGCGGTGAAAAACTGTTTTTT. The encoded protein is CASSLAQTGGGEKLFF.

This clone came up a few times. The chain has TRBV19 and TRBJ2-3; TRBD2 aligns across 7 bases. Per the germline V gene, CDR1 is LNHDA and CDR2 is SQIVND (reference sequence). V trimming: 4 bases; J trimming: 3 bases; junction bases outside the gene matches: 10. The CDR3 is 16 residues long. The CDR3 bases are TGTGCCAGTAGTACAATGTGGGGAGGGTGGACAGATACGCAGTATTTT. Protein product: CASSTMWGGWTDTQYF.

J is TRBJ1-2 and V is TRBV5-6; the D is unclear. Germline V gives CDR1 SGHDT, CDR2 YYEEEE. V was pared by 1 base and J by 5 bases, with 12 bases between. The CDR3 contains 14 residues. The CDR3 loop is CASSLRTGSYGYTF. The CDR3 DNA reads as TGTGCCAGCAGCTTGAGGACGGGGTCATATGGCTACACCTTC.

CDR3: CASRSTGVAEQYF. The CDR3 region has the DNA TGTGCCAGCAGATCGACAGGGGTGGCCGAGCAGTACTTC. This rearrangement joins TRBV7-2 to TRBJ2-7, with 8 bases aligning to TRBD1. This CDR3 is 13 amino acids long. V shed 6 bases, J shed 6 bases, and the junction held 7 bases outside the gene matches. Germline V CDR1 and CDR2: SGHTA, FQGNSA.

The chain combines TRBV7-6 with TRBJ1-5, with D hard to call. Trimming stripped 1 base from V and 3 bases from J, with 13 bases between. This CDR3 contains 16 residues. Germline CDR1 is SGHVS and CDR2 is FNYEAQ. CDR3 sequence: CASSLEAGGNNQPQHF. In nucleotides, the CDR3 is TGTGCCAGCAGCTTAGAGGCAGGAGGTAACAATCAGCCCCAGCATTTT. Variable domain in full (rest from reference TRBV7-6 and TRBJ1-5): GAGVSQSPRYKVTKRGQDVALRCDPISGHVSLYWYRQALGQGPEFLTYFNYEAQQDKSGLPNDRFSAERPEGSISTLTIQRTEQRDSAMYRCASSLEAGGNNQPQHFGDGTRLSIL.

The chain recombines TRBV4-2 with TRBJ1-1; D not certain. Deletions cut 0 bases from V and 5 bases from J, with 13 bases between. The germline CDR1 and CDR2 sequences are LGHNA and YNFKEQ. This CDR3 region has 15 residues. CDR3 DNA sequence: TGTGCCAGCAGCCAAGAAGTCCCCCCCGGGACTGAAGCTTTCTTT. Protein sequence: CASSQEVPPGTEAFF.

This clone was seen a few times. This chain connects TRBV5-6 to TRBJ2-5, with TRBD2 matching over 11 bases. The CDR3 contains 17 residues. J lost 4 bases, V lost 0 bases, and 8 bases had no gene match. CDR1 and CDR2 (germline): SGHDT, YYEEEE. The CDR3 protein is CASSLEGLAGGGETQYF. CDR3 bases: TGTGCCAGCAGCTTGGAGGGGCTAGCGGGAGGAGGAGAGACCCAGTACTTC.

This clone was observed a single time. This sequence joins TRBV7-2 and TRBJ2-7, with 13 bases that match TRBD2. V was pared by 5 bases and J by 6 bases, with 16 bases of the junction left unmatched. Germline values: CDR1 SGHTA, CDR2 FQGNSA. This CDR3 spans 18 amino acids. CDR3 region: CASSPSTEIWTSGSEQYF. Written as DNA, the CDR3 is TGTGCCAGCAGCCCATCAACAGAAATATGGACTAGCGGGAGCGAGCAGTACTTC.

CDR3 sequence: CASAADFYGYTF. Written as DNA, the CDR3 is TGTGCCTCCGCGGCGGACTTCTATGGCTACACCTTC. The rearrangement links TRBV12-5 to TRBJ1-2; D is uncertain. The CDR3 sequence is 12 residues long. CDR1 and CDR2 from the germline V gene are LGHNT and FRNRAP.

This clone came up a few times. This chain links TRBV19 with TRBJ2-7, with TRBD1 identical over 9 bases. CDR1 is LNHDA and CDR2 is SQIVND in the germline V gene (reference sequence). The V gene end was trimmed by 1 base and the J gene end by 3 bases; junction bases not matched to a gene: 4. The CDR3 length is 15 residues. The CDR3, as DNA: TGTGCCAGTAGTATAGTAGGACAGGGGATCTACGAGCAGTACTTC. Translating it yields CASSIVGQGIYEQYF.

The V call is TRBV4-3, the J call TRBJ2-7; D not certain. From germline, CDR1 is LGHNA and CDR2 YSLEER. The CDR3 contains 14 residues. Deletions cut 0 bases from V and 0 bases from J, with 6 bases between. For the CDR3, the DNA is TGCGCCAGCAGCCAAGACTCGAGCTCCTACGAGCAGTACTTC. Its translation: CASSQDSSSYEQYF.

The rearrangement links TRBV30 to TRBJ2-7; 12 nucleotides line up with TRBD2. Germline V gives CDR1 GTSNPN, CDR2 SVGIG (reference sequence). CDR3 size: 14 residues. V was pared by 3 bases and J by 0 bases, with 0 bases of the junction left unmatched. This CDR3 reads CAWRGLAGSYEQYF. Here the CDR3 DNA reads TGTGCCTGGAGGGGACTAGCGGGCTCCTACGAGCAGTACTTC.

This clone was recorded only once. CDR3 DNA sequence: TGTGCCTGGAGGGAGGGATTCTCCTACGAGCAGTACTTC. Translating it yields CAWREGFSYEQYF. This sequence joins TRBV30 and TRBJ2-7; D might be TRBD2 (6 bases). CDR1 GTSNPN and CDR2 SVGIG come from the germline V gene (reference sequence). There are 13 residues in the CDR3. V lost 3 bases to trimming and J lost 0 bases, with 9 bases between them.

This CDR3 reads CASSRAASRYEQYF. CDR3 nucleotides: TGTGCCAGCAGTCGTGCGGCATCCCGATACGAGCAGTACTTC. V gene TRBV7-2 combines with J gene TRBJ2-7; D not certain. There are 14 residues in the CDR3. V gave up 6 bases and J gave up 4 bases, with 16 bases separating them. The germline V gene has CDR1 SGHTA and CDR2 FQGNSA.

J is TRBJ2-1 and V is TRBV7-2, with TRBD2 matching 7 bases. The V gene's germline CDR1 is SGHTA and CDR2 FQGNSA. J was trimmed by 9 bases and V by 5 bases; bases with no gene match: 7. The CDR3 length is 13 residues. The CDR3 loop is CASSLTSVGEQFF. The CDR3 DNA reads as TGTGCCAGCAGCCTAACTAGCGTCGGTGAGCAGTTCTTC.

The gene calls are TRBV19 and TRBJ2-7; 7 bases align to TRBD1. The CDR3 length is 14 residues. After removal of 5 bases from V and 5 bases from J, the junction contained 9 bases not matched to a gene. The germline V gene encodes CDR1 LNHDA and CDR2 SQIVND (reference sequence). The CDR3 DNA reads TGTGCCAGTAGTGGCTACAGGGGAGTCCACGAGCAGTACTTC. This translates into CASSGYRGVHEQYF. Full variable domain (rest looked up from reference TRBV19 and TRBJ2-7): DGGITQSPKYLFRKEGQNVTLSCEQNLNHDAMYWYRQDPGQGLRLIYYSQIVNDFQKGDIAEGYSVSREKKESFPLTVTSAQKNPTAFYLCASSGYRGVHEQYFGPGTRLTVT.

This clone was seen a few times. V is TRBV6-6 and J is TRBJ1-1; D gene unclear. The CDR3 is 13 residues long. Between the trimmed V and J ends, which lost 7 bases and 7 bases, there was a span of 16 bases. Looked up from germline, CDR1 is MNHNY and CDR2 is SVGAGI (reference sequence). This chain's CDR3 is CASTLPGASEAFF. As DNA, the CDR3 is TGTGCCAGCACCCTACCAGGTGCCAGTGAAGCTTTCTTT.

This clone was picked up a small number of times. CDR3 in amino acids: CASSLLAGGTDTQYF. In DNA, the CDR3 is TGTGCCAGCTCCCTGCTAGCGGGGGGCACAGATACGCAGTATTTT. V is TRBV18 and J is TRBJ2-3, with 10 bases that match TRBD2. The CDR3 spans 15 residues. Per the germline V gene, CDR1 is KGHSH and CDR2 is LQKENI. The V and J ends lost 6 bases and 1 base, in that order; junction bases with no gene match: 4.

The CDR3 sequence is CAWSLGAEAFF. The CDR3 DNA sequence: TGTGCCTGGAGTTTGGGGGCGGAAGCTTTCTTT. This chain links TRBV30 with TRBJ1-1; tentative D call: TRBD1 (6 bases). Germline V gene lookup returns CDR1 GTSNPN and CDR2 SVGIG (reference sequence). This CDR3 contains 11 residues. Trimming pared 2 bases from V and 8 bases from J, leaving 9 bases between.

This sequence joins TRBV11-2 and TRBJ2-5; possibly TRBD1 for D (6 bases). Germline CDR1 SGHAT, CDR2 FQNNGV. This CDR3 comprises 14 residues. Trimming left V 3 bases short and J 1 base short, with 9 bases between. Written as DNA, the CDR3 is TGTGCCAGCAGCTTGAGAGGGGGCCAAGAGACCCAGTACTTC. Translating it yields CASSLRGGQETQYF.

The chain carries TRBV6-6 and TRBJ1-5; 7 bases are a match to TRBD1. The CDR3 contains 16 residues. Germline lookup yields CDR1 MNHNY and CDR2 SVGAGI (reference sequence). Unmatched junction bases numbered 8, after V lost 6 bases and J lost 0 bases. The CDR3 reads CASRTGQTYSNQPQHF. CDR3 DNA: TGTGCCAGCAGAACGGGACAGACATATAGCAATCAGCCCCAGCATTTT.

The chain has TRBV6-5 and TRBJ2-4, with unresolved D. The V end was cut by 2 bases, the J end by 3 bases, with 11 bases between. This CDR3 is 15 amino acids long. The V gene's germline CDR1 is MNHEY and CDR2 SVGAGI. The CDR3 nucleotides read TGTGCCAGCAGTTACGGAGCAGTAGGCAAAAACATTCAGTACTTC. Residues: CASSYGAVGKNIQYF.

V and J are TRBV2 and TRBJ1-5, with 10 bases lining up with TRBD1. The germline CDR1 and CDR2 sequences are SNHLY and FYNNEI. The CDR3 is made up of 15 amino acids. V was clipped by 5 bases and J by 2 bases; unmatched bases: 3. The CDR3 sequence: CASSRDRGGNQPQHF. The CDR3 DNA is TGTGCCAGCAGTCGGGACAGGGGTGGCAATCAGCCCCAGCATTTT.

CDR3 nucleotides: TGCGCCAGCAGCCTAACGCGGGGGGGCCTCGGGGAGCTGTTTTTT. Amino acid sequence: CASSLTRGGLGELFF. The chain has TRBV4-3 and TRBJ2-2, with TRBD2 matching over 9 bases. Per germline, CDR1 LGHNA and CDR2 YSLEER. The junction had 7 bases not matched to a gene; V was cut back by 4 bases and J by 7 bases. This CDR3 region has 15 residues.

This CDR3 is CASSFSGFTDTQYF. As DNA, the CDR3 is TGTGCCAGCAGCTTTAGCGGATTTACAGATACGCAGTATTTT. The chain combines TRBV13 with TRBJ2-3; weak D call: TRBD2 (6 bases). Germline assignment: CDR1 PRHDT and CDR2 FYEKMQ (reference sequence). The V and J ends lost 3 bases and 3 bases respectively, with 10 bases between them. This CDR3 region has 14 residues.

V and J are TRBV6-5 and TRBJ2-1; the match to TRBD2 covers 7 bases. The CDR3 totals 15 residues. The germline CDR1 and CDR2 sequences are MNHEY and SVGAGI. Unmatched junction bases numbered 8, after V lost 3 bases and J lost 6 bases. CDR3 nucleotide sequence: TGTGCCAGCAGTTATACCCAGCGGGGTTTCAATGAGCAGTTCTTC. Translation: CASSYTQRGFNEQFF.

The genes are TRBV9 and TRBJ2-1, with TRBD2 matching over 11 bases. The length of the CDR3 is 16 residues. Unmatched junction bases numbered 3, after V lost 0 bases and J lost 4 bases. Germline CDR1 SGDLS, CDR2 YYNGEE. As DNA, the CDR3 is TGTGCCAGCAGCGTAGTAGCGGGAGGGCCGTACAATGAGCAGTTCTTC. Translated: CASSVVAGGPYNEQFF.

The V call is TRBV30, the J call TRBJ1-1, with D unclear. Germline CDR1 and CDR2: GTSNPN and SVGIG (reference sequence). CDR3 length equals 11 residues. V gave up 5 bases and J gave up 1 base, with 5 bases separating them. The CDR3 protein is CAWLRNTEAFF. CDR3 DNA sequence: TGTGCCTGGCTTCGGAACACTGAAGCTTTCTTT.

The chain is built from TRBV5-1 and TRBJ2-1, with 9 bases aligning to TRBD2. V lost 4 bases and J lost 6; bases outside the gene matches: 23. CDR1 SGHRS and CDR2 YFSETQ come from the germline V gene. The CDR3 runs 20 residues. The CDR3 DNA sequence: TGCGCCAGCAGCCAGGGTTTCGTTGGGACCAGCGGGAGGACCATCAATGAGCAGTTCTTC. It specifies CASSQGFVGTSGRTINEQFF.